These 14 T cell receptor beta chains were sequenced from one sample in a study of shared clonotypes between healthy human individuals. The repertoire was sequenced with immunoSEQ multiplex PCR; TCRdb's copy has only in-frame clones and lacks some. The data show 2,500,000 or so clones, approximately 90% seen once. Sample: naive CD4+ T cells from PBMCs. Regarding subset: CD45RA+ positively selected. The receptors were sampled from a man aged 18 to 30 in good health. Some clones in this sample may be carry-over from other donors' samples.

The chain uses TRBV10-1 and TRBJ2-5; TRBD1 matches 7 bases. Germline V CDR1 and CDR2: WNHNN, SYGVQD (reference sequence). Germline trimming cut 6 bases from V and 4 bases from J; bases unmatched to any gene: 11. The CDR3 contains 15 residues. The CDR3 region has the DNA TGCGCCAGCAGCACCGGGCAGGGGGACCGAGAGACCCAGTACTTC. As protein: CASSTGQGDRETQYF.

This rearrangement joins TRBV5-8 to TRBJ2-5; 9 bases are a match to TRBD1. This CDR3 has 15 amino acids. After removal of 5 bases from V and 0 bases from J, the junction contained 5 bases not matched to a gene. Germline CDR1 SGHTS, CDR2 YDEGEE. This CDR3 reads CASSYGQGYQETQYF. The CDR3 nucleotides read TGTGCCAGCAGTTACGGACAGGGGTACCAAGAGACCCAGTACTTC.

With respect to this clone: At the DNA level, this CDR3 is encoded by other sequences in the same sample as well. J is TRBJ2-7 and V is TRBV5-1; the D gene is possibly TRBD1 (6 bases). The germline CDR1 and CDR2 sequences are SGHRS and YFSETQ. V was shortened by 4 bases and J by 4 bases, with 12 bases between the two germline ends. This CDR3 has 13 residues. The CDR3 region is CASSPSQGYEQYF. DNA for the CDR3: TGCGCCAGCAGCCCCTCACAGGGTTACGAGCAGTACTTC. The full variable domain, with the rest looked up from reference TRBV5-1 and TRBJ2-7, is KAGVTQTPRYLIKTRGQQVTLSCSPISGHRSVSWYQQTPGQGLQFLFEYFSETQRNKGNFPGRFSGRQFSNSRSEMNVSTLELGDSALYLCASSPSQGYEQYFGPGTRLTVT.

This rearrangement joins TRBV2 to TRBJ2-1; 14 bases agree with TRBD2. CDR1 is SNHLY, CDR2 FYNNEI, per germline. V lost 5 bases and J lost 6; bases outside the gene matches: 24. This CDR3 has 22 amino acids. The CDR3 DNA reads TGTGCCAGCAGTTCGCCGGGACACGAGACTAGCGGGAGGGCCAGTCAGGTCAATGAGCAGTTCTTC. Translating gives CASSSPGHETSGRASQVNEQFF.

The rearrangement uses TRBV9 and TRBJ2-6, with D perhaps TRBD1 (6 bases). CDR1 and CDR2 (germline): SGDLS, YYNGEE. The CDR3 loop spans 15 amino acids. Deletions cut 4 bases from V and 4 bases from J, with 12 bases between. CDR3 sequence: CASSLLGAGANVLTF. The CDR3 nucleotides are TGTGCCAGCAGCCTCCTGGGGGCCGGGGCCAACGTCCTGACTTTC. The full variable domain, in which reference TRBV9 and TRBJ2-6 provide the parts outside the CDR3, is DSGVTQTPKHLITATGQRVTLRCSPRSGDLSVYWYQQSLDQGLQFLIQYYNGEERAKGNILERFSAQQFPDLHSELNLSSLELGDSALYFCASSLLGAGANVLTFGAGSRLTVL.

On this clone itself: The junction departs from germline at one end; a sequencing error may be responsible. Other nucleotide sequences from this sample produce the same CDR3. This sequence joins TRBV4-3 and TRBJ2-7, with TRBD2 matching over 10 bases. Germline CDR1 LGHNA, CDR2 YSLEER. This CDR3 has 16 amino acids. The CDR3 spells CASSQGLAGHSYEQYF. CDR3 coding DNA: TGCGCCAGCAGCCAAGGACTAGCGGGCCACTCCTACGAGCAGTACTTT.

This chain links TRBV5-1 with TRBJ1-2, with TRBD1 as a possible D gene (5 bases). The ends were cut back, 4 bases at V and 3 bases at J, with 10 bases in the middle. The CDR3 consists of 13 residues. Germline loops: CDR1 SGHRS, CDR2 YFSETQ. The CDR3 sequence: CASSQGSDYGYTF. The CDR3 DNA sequence: TGCGCCAGCAGCCAGGGATCGGACTATGGCTACACCTTC.

This sequence joins TRBV9 and TRBJ2-3; TRBD2 agrees at 10 bases. This CDR3 spans 17 amino acids. Trimming cost V 0 bases and J 6 bases; bases outside gene matches: 10. The germline V gene has CDR1 SGDLS and CDR2 YYNGEE. In DNA form, the CDR3 reads TGTGCCAGCAGCGTAGGGCTAGCGGGAGTCCTCGGGGATACGCAGTATTTT. It yields the protein CASSVGLAGVLGDTQYF.

The V call is TRBV2, the J call TRBJ2-7; D not certain. CDR3 length: 11 amino acids. V lost 3 bases to trimming and J lost 9 bases, with 9 bases between them. Germline-derived CDR1 and CDR2 are SNHLY and FYNNEI. The CDR3 DNA sequence: TGTGCCAGCAGTGACCCTTATGCGCAGTACTTC. As protein: CASSDPYAQYF.

This chain uses TRBV29-1 with TRBJ2-5; no reliable D call. Germline V CDR1 and CDR2: SQVTM, ANQGSEA. Trimming removed 1 base at V and 5 bases at J, with 17 bases between. This CDR3 is 15 amino acids long. The chain's CDR3 is CSVEGSQMWWETQYF. As DNA, the CDR3 is TGCAGCGTTGAAGGTTCGCAGATGTGGTGGGAGACCCAGTACTTC.

V gene TRBV5-1 combines with J gene TRBJ2-3; 10 nucleotides line up with TRBD2. CDR1 is SGHRS and CDR2 is YFSETQ in the germline V gene. V gave up 7 bases and J gave up 2 bases; unmatched junction bases: 7. This CDR3 is 15 amino acids long. CDR3 coding DNA: TGCGCCAGCCGAGGACTAGCGGACTACACAGATACGCAGTATTTT. It codes for CASRGLADYTDTQYF.

This sequence joins TRBV28 and TRBJ2-4; D gene ambiguous. The germline V gene has CDR1 MDHEN and CDR2 SYDVKM. V dropped 5 bases and J dropped 7 bases, with 15 bases sitting between them. The CDR3 extends over 14 amino acids. CDR3 nucleotides: TGTGCCAGCAGTCCCACAATGACTTTCAACATTCAGTACTTC. Its translation: CASSPTMTFNIQYF.

This sequence joins TRBV27 and TRBJ1-4, with 9 bases matching TRBD1. This CDR3 region has 12 residues. Germline V gene data show CDR1 as MNHEY and CDR2 as SMNVEV (reference sequence). Trimming at V came to 4 bases and at J to 11 bases, leaving 2 bases not matched to a gene. The CDR3 protein is CASSSGQGKLFF. The CDR3 DNA sequence: TGTGCCAGCAGTTCCGGACAGGGGAAACTGTTTTTT.

The chain couples TRBV7-3 to TRBJ2-3; 12 bases are shared with TRBD2. CDR1 is SGHTA, CDR2 FQGTGA, per germline. The CDR3 runs 18 residues. The V and J ends lost 0 bases and 1 base, in that order; junction bases with no gene match: 5. The CDR3 spells CASSLTFGLAGRTDTQYF. For the CDR3, the DNA is TGTGCCAGCAGCTTAACGTTCGGACTAGCGGGGCGCACAGATACGCAGTATTTT.